This T cell receptor (gamma chain) emerged from a study of Vδ1+ human thymocytes. Notes on the study in general: Thymic TRG and TRD repertoires appeared highly polyclonal, with Gaussian CDR3 length distributions. Unlike peripheral blood Vdelta1+ controls, thymic delta-chain sequences included around 21% Vdelta2 and few Vdelta3. Many TRG clonotypes were shared between donors; TRD repertoires were essentially private.

Extracted RNA was reverse transcribed into cDNA. CDR3 amplicons came from multiplex PCR with pooled V-gene forward and constant-region reverse primers. TCRdb called clones from the multiplex PCR reads again using CATT. The sample shows about 36,000 gamma-chain clones, around 20% of them seen only once. This CDR3 is 13 amino acids long. The V gene's germline CDR1 is VENAVY and CDR2 YDSYNSRV. Trimming removed 3 bases from V and 6 bases from J; junction bases left unmatched: 8. Thymocytes were sorted as CD3+ TCRVdelta1+ TCRVdelta2- after alphabeta T cell depletion. Between roughly 98% and 99.6% of sorted thymocytes were Vdelta1+. This clone showed up just a few times. Its antigen is not identified.

The chain has TRGV8 and TRGJ1 or TRGJ2. The sequenced sample consisted of Vdelta1+ gamma-delta thymocytes from the thymus. Sample subset: FACS-sorted CD3+ TCRalphabeta- TCRVdelta1+ TCRVdelta2- thymocytes. This sequence was found in a girl younger than two who had congenital heart surgery. CDR3 sequence: CATWDGILYKKLF. As DNA, the CDR3 is TGTGCCACCTGGGATGGAATACTTTATAAGAAACTCTTT.